This TCR beta chain was sequenced in a study of ipilimumab plus nivolumab after autologous stem cell transplantation. Measured with immunoSEQ multiplex PCR; TCRdb has only the in-frame clones, and not every one. This sample has 3,300 or so clones, with roughly 76% found just once. Starting 14 to 28 days after autologous transplant, ipilimumab 1 mg/kg was given. Through week 26, nivolumab 3 mg/kg IV was given weeks 1, 4, 7, 10, then biweekly. The CDR3 consists of 18 residues. The ends lost 2 bases at V and 5 bases at J; junction bases unmatched: 18. Germline assignment: CDR1 SGHRS and CDR2 YFSETQ. This TCR was recovered from a male donor with primary mediastinal lymphoma. V and J are TRBV5-1 and TRBJ2-5; 7 positions agree with TRBD2. The sequencing used PBMCs, collected in a trial of ipilimumab plus nivolumab as post-transplant consolidation. For the CDR3, the DNA is TGCGCCAGCAGCTTAACCCCCTCGGGGCGCGGGAGCTATGAGACCCAGTACTTC. Translating gives CASSLTPSGRGSYETQYF.